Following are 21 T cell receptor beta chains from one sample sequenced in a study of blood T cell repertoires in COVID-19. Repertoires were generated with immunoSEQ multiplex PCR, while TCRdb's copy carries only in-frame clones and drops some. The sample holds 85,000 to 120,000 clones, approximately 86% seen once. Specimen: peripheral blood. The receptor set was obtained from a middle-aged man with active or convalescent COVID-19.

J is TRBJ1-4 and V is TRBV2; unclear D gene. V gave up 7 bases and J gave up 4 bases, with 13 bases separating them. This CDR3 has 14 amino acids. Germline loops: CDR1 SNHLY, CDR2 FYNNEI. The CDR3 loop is CASNPTAVNEKLFF. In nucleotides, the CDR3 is TGTGCCAGCAACCCGACTGCCGTTAATGAAAAACTGTTTTTT. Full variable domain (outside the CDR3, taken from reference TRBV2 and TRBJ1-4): EPEVTQTPSHQVTQMGQEVILRCVPISNHLYFYWYRQILGQKVEFLVSFYNNEISEKSEIFDDQFSVERPDGSNFTLKIRSTKLEDSAMYFCASNPTAVNEKLFFGSGTQLSVL.

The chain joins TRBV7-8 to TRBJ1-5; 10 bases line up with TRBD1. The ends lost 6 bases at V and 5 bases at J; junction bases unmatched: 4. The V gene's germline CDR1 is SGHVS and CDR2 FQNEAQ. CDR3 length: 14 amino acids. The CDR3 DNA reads TGTGCCAGCAGTTCAGGACAGGGGGATCAGCCCCAGCATTTT. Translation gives CASSSGQGDQPQHF.

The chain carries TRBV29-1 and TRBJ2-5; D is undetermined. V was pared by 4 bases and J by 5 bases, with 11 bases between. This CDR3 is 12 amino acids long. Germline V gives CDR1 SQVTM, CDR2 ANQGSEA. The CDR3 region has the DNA TGCAGCGTTGGGTCCACTACGGAGACCCAGTACTTC. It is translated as CSVGSTTETQYF.

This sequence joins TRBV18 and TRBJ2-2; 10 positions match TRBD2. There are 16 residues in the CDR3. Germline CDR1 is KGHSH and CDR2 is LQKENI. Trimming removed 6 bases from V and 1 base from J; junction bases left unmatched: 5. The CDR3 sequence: CASSPTSGVNTGELFF. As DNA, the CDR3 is TGTGCCAGCTCTCCTACTAGCGGGGTGAACACCGGGGAGCTGTTTTTT.

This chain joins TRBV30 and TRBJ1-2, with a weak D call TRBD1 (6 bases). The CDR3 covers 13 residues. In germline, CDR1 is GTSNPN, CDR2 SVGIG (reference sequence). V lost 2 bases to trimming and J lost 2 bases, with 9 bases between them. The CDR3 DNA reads TGTGCCTGGAGTAGGGACACGAACTATGGCTACACCTTC. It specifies CAWSRDTNYGYTF.

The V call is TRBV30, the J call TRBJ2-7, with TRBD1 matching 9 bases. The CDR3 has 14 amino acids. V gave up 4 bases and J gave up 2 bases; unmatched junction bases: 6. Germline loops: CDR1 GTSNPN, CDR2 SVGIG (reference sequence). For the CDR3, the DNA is TGTGCCTGGACCTCGGGACAGGGACCCTACGAGCAGTACTTC. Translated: CAWTSGQGPYEQYF.

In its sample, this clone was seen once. DNA of the CDR3: TGCGCCAGCAGCTTGGCCACGACAGGGAGCACAGATACGCAGTATTTT. Its protein product is CASSLATTGSTDTQYF. This chain links TRBV5-1 with TRBJ2-3; 7 nucleotides match TRBD1. V gave up 0 bases and J gave up 0 bases; unmatched junction bases: 4. The CDR3 runs to 16 residues. Germline loops: CDR1 SGHRS, CDR2 YFSETQ.

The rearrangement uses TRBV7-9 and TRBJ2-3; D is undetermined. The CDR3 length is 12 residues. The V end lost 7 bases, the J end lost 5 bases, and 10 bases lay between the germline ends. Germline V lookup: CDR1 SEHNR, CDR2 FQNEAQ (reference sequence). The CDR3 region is CASTSPGDTQYF. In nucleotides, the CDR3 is TGTGCCAGCACCTCCCCCGGAGATACGCAGTATTTT.

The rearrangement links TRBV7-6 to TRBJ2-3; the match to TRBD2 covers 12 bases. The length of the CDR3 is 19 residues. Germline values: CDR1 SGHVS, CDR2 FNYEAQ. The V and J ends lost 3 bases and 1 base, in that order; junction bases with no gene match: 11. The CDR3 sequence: CASSFKLAGGSDCTDTQYF. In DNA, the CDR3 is TGTGCCAGCAGCTTCAAACTAGCGGGGGGATCCGATTGCACAGATACGCAGTATTTT.

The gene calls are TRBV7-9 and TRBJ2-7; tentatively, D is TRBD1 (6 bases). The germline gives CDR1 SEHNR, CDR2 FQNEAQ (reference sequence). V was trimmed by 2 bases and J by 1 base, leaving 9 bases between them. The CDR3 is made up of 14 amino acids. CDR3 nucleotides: TGTGCCAGCAGCTTATTGGGGGCATCCTACGAGCAGTACTTC. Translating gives CASSLLGASYEQYF.

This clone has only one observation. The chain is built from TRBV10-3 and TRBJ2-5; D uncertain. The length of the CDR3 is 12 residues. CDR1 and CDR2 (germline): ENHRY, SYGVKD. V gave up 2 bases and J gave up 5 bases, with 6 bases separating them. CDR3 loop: CAISEASETQYF. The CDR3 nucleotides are TGTGCCATCAGTGAGGCGTCGGAGACCCAGTACTTC.

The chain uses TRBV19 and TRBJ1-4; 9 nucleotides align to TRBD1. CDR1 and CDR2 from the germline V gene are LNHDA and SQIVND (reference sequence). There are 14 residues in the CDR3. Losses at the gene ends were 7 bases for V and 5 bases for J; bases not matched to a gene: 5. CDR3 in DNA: TGTGCCAGTATGCCGGGACAGGGAAATGAAAAACTGTTTTTT. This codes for CASMPGQGNEKLFF. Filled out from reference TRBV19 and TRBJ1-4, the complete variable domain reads DGGITQSPKYLFRKEGQNVTLSCEQNLNHDAMYWYRQDPGQGLRLIYYSQIVNDFQKGDIAEGYSVSREKKESFPLTVTSAQKNPTAFYLCASMPGQGNEKLFFGSGTQLSVL.

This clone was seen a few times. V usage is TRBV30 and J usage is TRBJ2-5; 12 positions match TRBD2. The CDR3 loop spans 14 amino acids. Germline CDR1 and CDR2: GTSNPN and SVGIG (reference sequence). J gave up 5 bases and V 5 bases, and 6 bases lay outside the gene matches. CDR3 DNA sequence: TGTGCCTGGCGACTAGCGGGGGCGCGGGAGACCCAGTACTTC. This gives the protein CAWRLAGARETQYF.

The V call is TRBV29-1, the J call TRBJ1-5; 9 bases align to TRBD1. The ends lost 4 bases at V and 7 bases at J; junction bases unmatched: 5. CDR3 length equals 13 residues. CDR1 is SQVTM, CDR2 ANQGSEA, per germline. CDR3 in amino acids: CSVGRTGDQPQHF. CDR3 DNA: TGCAGCGTTGGCCGGACAGGGGACCAGCCCCAGCATTTT.

The CDR3, as DNA: TGTGCCAGCAGCCAAGATATGAGGAATCAGCCCCAGCATTTT. Amino acids: CASSQDMRNQPQHF. The chain employs TRBV3-1 (or the pseudogene TRBV3-2) and TRBJ1-5; D is ambiguous. V was clipped by 0 bases and J by 4 bases, with 7 bases between them. Germline CDR1 and CDR2: LGHDT and YNNKEL (reference sequence). The CDR3 is made up of 14 amino acids.

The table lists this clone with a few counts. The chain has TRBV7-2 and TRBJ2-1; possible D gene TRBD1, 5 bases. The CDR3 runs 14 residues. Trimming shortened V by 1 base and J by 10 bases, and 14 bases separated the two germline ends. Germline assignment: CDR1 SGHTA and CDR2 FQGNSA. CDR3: CASSLGQIPPEQFF. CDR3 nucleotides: TGTGCCAGCAGCTTAGGACAGATCCCACCAGAGCAGTTCTTC.

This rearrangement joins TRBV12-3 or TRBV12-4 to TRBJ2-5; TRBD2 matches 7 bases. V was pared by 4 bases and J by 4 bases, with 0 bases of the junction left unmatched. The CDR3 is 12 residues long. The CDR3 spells CASSWEGETQYF. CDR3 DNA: TGTGCCAGCAGTTGGGAGGGAGAGACCCAGTACTTC.

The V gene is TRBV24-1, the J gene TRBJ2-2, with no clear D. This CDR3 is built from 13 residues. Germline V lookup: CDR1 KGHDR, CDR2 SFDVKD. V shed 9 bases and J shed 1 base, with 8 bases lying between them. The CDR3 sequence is CATETKNTGELFF. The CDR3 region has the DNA TGTGCCACCGAGACAAAGAACACCGGGGAGCTGTTTTTT.

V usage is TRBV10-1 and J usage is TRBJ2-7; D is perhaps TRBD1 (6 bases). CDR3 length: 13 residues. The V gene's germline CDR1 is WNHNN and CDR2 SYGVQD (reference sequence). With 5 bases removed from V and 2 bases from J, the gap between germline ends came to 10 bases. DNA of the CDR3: TGCGCCAGCAGTCCGGGACATCCCTACGAGCAGTACGTC. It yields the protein CASSPGHPYEQYV.

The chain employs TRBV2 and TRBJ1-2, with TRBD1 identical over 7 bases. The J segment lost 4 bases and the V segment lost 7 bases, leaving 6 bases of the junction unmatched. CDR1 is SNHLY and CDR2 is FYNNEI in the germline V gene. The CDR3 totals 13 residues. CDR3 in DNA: TGTGCCAGCATAGCGACAGGGACCTATGGCTACACCTTC. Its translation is CASIATGTYGYTF.

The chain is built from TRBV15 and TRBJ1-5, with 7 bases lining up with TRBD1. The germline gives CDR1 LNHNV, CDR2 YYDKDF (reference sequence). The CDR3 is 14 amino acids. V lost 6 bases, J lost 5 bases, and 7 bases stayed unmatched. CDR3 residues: CATRAGGPDQPQHF. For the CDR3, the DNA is TGTGCCACCAGGGCAGGGGGGCCCGATCAGCCCCAGCATTTT.